This is a list of T cell receptor beta chains from one sample in a study of response to subunit inactivated influenza vaccine. TCRdb analysed the RT-PCR reads with MiXCR anew, one entry per CDR3 protein. The sample yields hundreds of thousands of distinct CDR3 sequences, approximately 24% seen once. Sequenced here: CD4+ T cells sorted from PBMCs, sampled roughly 5 days after vaccination. These receptors were collected from a man aged 50 to 60 who received an inactivated influenza vaccine. CDR3s leave out the opening cysteine and the closing phenylalanine or tryptophan. The order of the fields is J gene, V gene, clone size, CDR3 protein. Rows may omit the clone size; those that give it use once, few, many or a size class.

J: TRBJ2-1
V: TRBV7-2
size: NA
CDR3: ASSSGTGGGGQF

J: TRBJ2-7
V: TRBV5-5
size: NA
CDR3: ASSVGSGYEQY

J: TRBJ1-5
V: TRBV4-3
size: few
CDR3: ASSQDLQGGQPQH

J: NA
V: TRBV5-1
size: NA
CDR3: ASSLGVQRAYEQF

J: TRBJ2-5
V: TRBV20-1
size: NA
CDR3: SAKKGPAGGPAETQY

J: TRBJ2-3
V: TRBV7-9
size: NA
CDR3: ASSLVPDTDTQY

J: TRBJ1-2
V: TRBV6-1
size: few
CDR3: ASSIPGFYYGYT

J: TRBJ2-1
V: TRBV29-1
size: NA
CDR3: SVSGSVNEQF

J: TRBJ2-7
V: TRBV5-1
size: few
CDR3: ASSSAASGSGEQY

J: TRBJ1-1
V: TRBV7-9
size: few
CDR3: ASSLQGAANTEAF

J: TRBJ2-2
V: TRBV20-1
size: NA
CDR3: SARSGDHRELF

J: TRBJ2-3
V: TRBV7-9
size: NA
CDR3: ASSSGFTGSTDTQY

J: TRBJ2-1
V: TRBV12-3/TRBV12-4
size: few
CDR3: ASSFGLTGGRNEQF

J: TRBJ1-3
V: TRBV7-9
size: NA
CDR3: ASSFRGTGNTIY

J: TRBJ2-3
V: TRBV20-1
size: few
CDR3: SDIRGDTQY

J: TRBJ2-3
V: TRBV5-1
size: NA
CDR3: ASRQQTGASTDTQY

J: TRBJ2-2
V: TRBV7-2
size: NA
CDR3: ASSIRTSGPGELF

J: TRBJ2-7
V: TRBV5-1
size: few
CDR3: ASSQGMGSEQY

J: TRBJ2-2
V: TRBV7-2
size: NA
CDR3: ASSFQGSATGELF

J: TRBJ2-3
V: TRBV7-9
size: NA
CDR3: ASSPRGGNADTQY

J: TRBJ1-1
V: TRBV7-2
size: few
CDR3: ASSLVREGTEAF

J: TRBJ2-3
V: TRBV7-6
size: few
CDR3: ASSLGRRGPDTQY

J: TRBJ2-1
V: TRBV6-7
size: NA
CDR3: ASSCGGSGKWSYNEQF

J: TRBJ2-1
V: TRBV10-1
size: NA
CDR3: ASSELAGVGGNEQF

J: TRBJ2-2
V: TRBV5-1
size: NA
CDR3: ASSLGQADTGELF

J: TRBJ2-2
V: TRBV20-1
size: few
CDR3: SARTGGGTGELF

J: TRBJ1-5
V: TRBV20-1
size: NA
CDR3: SAREESAVNQPQH

J: TRBJ2-5
V: TRBV4-1
size: few
CDR3: ASSRPGLQETQY

J: TRBJ1-5
V: TRBV6-4
size: NA
CDR3: ASSRTGGQQPQH

J: TRBJ1-1
V: TRBV20-1
size: few
CDR3: SARDPLAGGGAF

J: TRBJ2-5
V: TRBV5-5
size: NA
CDR3: ASNARGQGRETQY

J: TRBJ2-7
V: TRBV7-2
size: few
CDR3: ASSSAGRYYEQY

J: TRBJ2-7
V: TRBV3-1
size: NA
CDR3: ASSQAAGAEQY

J: TRBJ1-1
V: TRBV6-5
size: many
CDR3: ASSYRGRTEAF

J: TRBJ2-3
V: TRBV20-1
size: few
CDR3: SARDPLGGGTY

J: TRBJ2-7
V: TRBV28
size: few
CDR3: ASSFWTGKQATYEQY

J: TRBJ2-7
V: TRBV7-2
size: few
CDR3: ASRFDRGHINEQY

J: TRBJ1-6
V: TRBV5-1
size: NA
CDR3: ASSFSGQGNSPLH

J: TRBJ1-1
V: TRBV7-8
size: NA
CDR3: ASSFKTGGGTEAF

J: TRBJ2-1
V: TRBV6-2/TRBV6-3
size: few
CDR3: ASNLRYNNEQF

J: TRBJ2-3
V: TRBV5-6
size: few
CDR3: ASSLIGLATDTQY

J: TRBJ2-3
V: TRBV9
size: NA
CDR3: ASSGTSGGTDTQY

J: TRBJ2-2
V: TRBV29-1
size: once
CDR3: SVLGQVGAGELF

J: TRBJ2-3
V: TRBV5-1
size: once
CDR3: ASSQGGAPTTSTDTQY

J: TRBJ2-1
V: TRBV12-3/TRBV12-4
size: NA
CDR3: ASSLWDEQF

J: TRBJ2-1
V: TRBV28
size: few
CDR3: ASSSASEQF

J: TRBJ1-3
V: TRBV7-9
size: few
CDR3: ASSVLGQGFSGNTIY

J: TRBJ1-2
V: TRBV7-6
size: NA
CDR3: ASSPMPGSYGYT

J: TRBJ2-3
V: TRBV28
size: NA
CDR3: ASSSAPRGNTQY

J: TRBJ1-3
V: TRBV4-2
size: NA
CDR3: ASSQEWISGNTIY

J: TRBJ2-7
V: TRBV6-5
size: few
CDR3: ASSSLLAGSEQY

J: TRBJ2-1
V: TRBV27
size: NA
CDR3: ASRGGTYNEQF

J: TRBJ2-1
V: TRBV7-6
size: few
CDR3: ASSLDPTGGFF

J: TRBJ2-7
V: TRBV12-3/TRBV12-4
size: NA
CDR3: ASTLMSSYEQY

J: TRBJ2-7
V: TRBV6-1
size: NA
CDR3: ASRRRDVGSYEQY

J: TRBJ2-3
V: TRBV7-7
size: many
CDR3: ASSLDRTDTQY

J: TRBJ2-7
V: TRBV7-8
size: few
CDR3: ASSSGGAKSYEQY

J: TRBJ2-2
V: TRBV12-3/TRBV12-4
size: NA
CDR3: ASRTPGSTGELF